The text below deals with one T cell receptor (beta chain). The ends were cut back, 12 bases at V and 0 bases at J, with 14 bases in the middle. Germline CDR1 reads KGHDR; CDR2 reads SFDVKD. CDR3 length: 13 residues. The data are from a study of blood T cell repertoires in COVID-19. Study-wide background: Sources were T cells, B-cell-depleted T cells, or PBMCs; the material itself was cDNA or gDNA.

Original processing notes: Reference gene primer amplification yielded estimated nucleated cell counts. The method was immunoSEQ multiplex PCR; TCRdb's version includes in-frame clones alone and lacks a portion of them. Clone size and the V and J calls come from that table; the DNA yielded D and trimming. Of 250,000 to 300,000 clones in the sample, over 70% were seen once. This rearrangement joins TRBV24-1 to TRBJ2-7, with D hard to call. Sequencing was performed on peripheral blood. The receptor was derived from an elderly man with acute or convalescent COVID-19. The chain's CDR3 is CAPFGWISYEQYF. The CDR3, as DNA: TGTGCCCCTTTCGGGTGGATCTCCTACGAGCAGTACTTC.